This TCR beta chain stems from a study of blood T cell repertoires in COVID-19. Study-wide background: The United States, Italy and Spain were the sources of the acute and convalescent COVID-19 samples. Sources were T cells, B-cell-depleted T cells, or PBMCs; the material itself was cDNA or gDNA.

Original methodology: Amplification of reference gene primers was used by the study to estimate nucleated cell counts. The method was immunoSEQ multiplex PCR; TCRdb's version includes in-frame clones alone and lacks a portion of them. The DNA gave D and trimming, while V, J and clone size come from that table. The sample comprises about 250,000 clones, approximately 83% of which are singletons, and 4% to 5.5% rests with the top ten. This clone was recorded once. CDR1 LGHDT and CDR2 YNNKEL come from the germline V gene (reference sequence). The CDR3 extends over 18 amino acids. J was trimmed by 7 bases and V by 0 bases; bases with no gene match: 10.

Sequenced: peripheral blood. The genes are TRBV3-1 (or the pseudogene TRBV3-2) and TRBJ2-3; 13 nucleotides match TRBD2. The source is a man aged 45-60 years with active or convalescent COVID-19. CDR3 sequence (DNA): TGTGCCAGCAGCCAAGAATCCTCACTAGCGGGGGGGCATAATACGCAGTATTTT. This translates into CASSQESSLAGGHNTQYF.